This is a list of T cell receptor beta chains from one sample in a study of T-cell memory formation after mild COVID-19. TCRdb ran MiXCR on the 5' RACE reads and lists one entry per CDR3 protein. The table shows about 430,000 distinct CDR3 sequences, with about 24% occurring only once. Sequencing input: PBMCs or a T cell subset sorted from them (not recorded which). The receptors were sampled from an adult woman who had mild COVID-19 (a few samples of this study predate the infection). Cell type and time point are not known. CDR3s include the opening cysteine and the closing phenylalanine or tryptophan. A D gene is named only where the DNA matches it firmly. A clone size is listed for some rows: how often the clone was seen (once, few, many), or a class if it is expanded.

cdr3_nt: TGTGCCAGCAGAAACAACAATGAGCAGTTCTTC; cdr3_aa: CASRNNNEQFF; clone_size: many; d_call: .; j_call: TRBJ2-1; v_call: TRBV6-5
cdr3_nt: TGCGCCAGCAGCCCCGGGACTAGCGGGGCGGCAGATACGCAGTATTTT; cdr3_aa: CASSPGTSGAADTQYF; clone_size: .; d_call: TRBD2; j_call: TRBJ2-3; v_call: TRBV4-3
cdr3_nt: TGTGCCAGCAGCCCTCGGACACTCGAGCAGTACTTC; cdr3_aa: CASSPRTLEQYF; clone_size: many; d_call: .; j_call: TRBJ2-7; v_call: TRBV6-2/TRBV6-3
cdr3_nt: TGCGCCAGCAGCTTGGCCGGGGGGCAGAACACTGAAGCTTTCTTT; cdr3_aa: CASSLAGGQNTEAFF; clone_size: few; d_call: .; j_call: TRBJ1-1; v_call: TRBV5-1
cdr3_nt: TGCAGCGTTGGGGGACTAGTCGGCACAGATACGCAGTATTTT; cdr3_aa: CSVGGLVGTDTQYF; clone_size: .; d_call: TRBD2; j_call: TRBJ2-3; v_call: TRBV29-1
cdr3_nt: TGTGCCAGCAGTCCAAGAGGTAGCGGGGGATACAATGAGCAGTTCTTC; cdr3_aa: CASSPRGSGGYNEQFF; clone_size: .; d_call: TRBD2; j_call: TRBJ2-1; v_call: TRBV9
cdr3_nt: TGTGCCAGCAGCGACGGGACAGGGTATAGCAATCAGCCCCAGCATTTT; cdr3_aa: CASSDGTGYSNQPQHF; clone_size: .; d_call: TRBD1; j_call: TRBJ1-5; v_call: TRBV5-6
cdr3_nt: TGTGCCAGCAGTAGGGTTAGTGGGGCCACGGAGCAGTTCTTC; cdr3_aa: CASSRVSGATEQFF; clone_size: few; d_call: .; j_call: TRBJ2-1; v_call: TRBV12-3/TRBV12-4
cdr3_nt: TGTGCCAGCAGCTTAACAAACTACGAGCAGTACTTC; cdr3_aa: CASSLTNYEQYF; clone_size: few; d_call: .; j_call: TRBJ2-7; v_call: TRBV7-6
cdr3_nt: TGTGCCAGCAGCTACACACAGGGGAACACTGAAGCTTTCTTT; cdr3_aa: CASSYTQGNTEAFF; clone_size: .; d_call: .; j_call: TRBJ1-1; v_call: TRBV11-2
cdr3_nt: TGTGCCAGCAATAGGGACAGGGGTTTGGCCGAGCAGTACTTC; cdr3_aa: CASNRDRGLAEQYF; clone_size: many; d_call: TRBD1; j_call: TRBJ2-7; v_call: TRBV7-2
cdr3_nt: TGCGCCAGCAGCCAGGTGAACAATGAGCAGTTCTTC; cdr3_aa: CASSQVNNEQFF; clone_size: .; d_call: .; j_call: TRBJ2-1; v_call: TRBV4-3
cdr3_nt: TGTGCCAGCAGCTTAAGCGGGGGGGACTACGAGCAGTACTTC; cdr3_aa: CASSLSGGDYEQYF; clone_size: .; d_call: TRBD2; j_call: TRBJ2-7; v_call: TRBV7-3
cdr3_nt: TGTGCCTGGAGTCCAAACTCCTACGAGCAGTACTTC; cdr3_aa: CAWSPNSYEQYF; clone_size: few; d_call: .; j_call: TRBJ2-7; v_call: TRBV30
cdr3_nt: TGCAGTGCTAGGTCTATACTCGGTACGGCCTCCACAGATACGCAGTATTTT; cdr3_aa: CSARSILGTASTDTQYF; clone_size: .; d_call: .; j_call: TRBJ2-3; v_call: TRBV20-1
cdr3_nt: TGCAGTGCTCCCAGGGACAGGGGAGGTAGCTATGGCTACACCTTC; cdr3_aa: CSAPRDRGGSYGYTF; clone_size: .; d_call: TRBD1; j_call: TRBJ1-2; v_call: TRBV20-1
cdr3_nt: TGTGCCACCAGTTATCACCGGGACAGGGAACACGAGCAGTACTTC; cdr3_aa: CATSYHRDREHEQYF; clone_size: few; d_call: TRBD1; j_call: TRBJ2-7; v_call: TRBV24-1
cdr3_nt: TGTGCCAGCAGTTTTCCGTTGGATAGGCTACGACAGGGGGGGATGAACACTGAAGCTTTCTTT; cdr3_aa: CASSFPLDRLRQGGMNTEAFF; clone_size: .; d_call: TRBD1; j_call: TRBJ1-1; v_call: TRBV12-3/TRBV12-4
cdr3_nt: TGTGCCACCAGCCACTCCCAGGACAGAGACTTC; cdr3_aa: CATSHSQDRDF; clone_size: .; d_call: .; j_call: TRBJ1-2; v_call: TRBV24-1
cdr3_nt: TGTGCCAGCAGCTTAGCTATCGGGGACGGCTACACCTTC; cdr3_aa: CASSLAIGDGYTF; clone_size: few; d_call: .; j_call: TRBJ1-2; v_call: TRBV7-9
cdr3_nt: TGTGCCAGCAATGGGGCCGGGGAGCTGTTTTTT; cdr3_aa: CASNGAGELFF; clone_size: many; d_call: .; j_call: TRBJ2-2; v_call: TRBV6-1
cdr3_nt: TGCGCCAGCAGCCAAGACCAGACCCGGACGGATACGCAGTATTTT; cdr3_aa: CASSQDQTRTDTQYF; clone_size: .; d_call: .; j_call: TRBJ2-3; v_call: TRBV4-1
cdr3_nt: TGCGCCAGCAGCCAAGGAAGTGCGGACACAGATACGCAGTATTTT; cdr3_aa: CASSQGSADTDTQYF; clone_size: few; d_call: .; j_call: TRBJ2-3; v_call: TRBV4-1
cdr3_nt: TGTGCCAGCAGCTTAAATAGGGGGTCTGGGGCCAACGTCCTGACTTTC; cdr3_aa: CASSLNRGSGANVLTF; clone_size: .; d_call: .; j_call: TRBJ2-6; v_call: TRBV7-2
cdr3_nt: TGTGCCAGCAGCCGACATGCCTCGGGGGGCACTGAAGCTTTCTTT; cdr3_aa: CASSRHASGGTEAFF; clone_size: few; d_call: .; j_call: TRBJ1-1; v_call: TRBV6-6
cdr3_nt: TGTGCCAGCAGTGAACTAGCGGGAGTTCGGTACGAGCAGTACTTC; cdr3_aa: CASSELAGVRYEQYF; clone_size: few; d_call: TRBD2; j_call: TRBJ2-7; v_call: TRBV12-3/TRBV12-4
cdr3_nt: TGTGCCATCAGGGGGACTAGCGGGGCCTTAGATCAGAGTACGCAGTATTTT; cdr3_aa: CAIRGTSGALDQSTQYF; clone_size: .; d_call: TRBD2; j_call: TRBJ2-3; v_call: TRBV10-3
cdr3_nt: TGTGCCAGCAGCCCTACGAACAGGGGTACATCCTACGAGCAGTACTTC; cdr3_aa: CASSPTNRGTSYEQYF; clone_size: .; d_call: TRBD1; j_call: TRBJ2-7; v_call: TRBV4-2
cdr3_nt: TGTGCCAGCAGCTTGGTTGGGGGGACTAGCTTAGCCAATGAGCAGTTCTTC; cdr3_aa: CASSLVGGTSLANEQFF; clone_size: .; d_call: TRBD2; j_call: TRBJ2-1; v_call: TRBV5-5
cdr3_nt: TGTGCTAGCAGTCCACCGGGACTAGAGGGCAATGAGCAGTTCTTC; cdr3_aa: CASSPPGLEGNEQFF; clone_size: few; d_call: TRBD2; j_call: TRBJ2-1; v_call: TRBV7-7
cdr3_nt: TGCAGTGCTTTACCGGGTAGCGGGGGATACAATGAGCAGTTCTTC; cdr3_aa: CSALPGSGGYNEQFF; clone_size: .; d_call: TRBD2; j_call: TRBJ2-1; v_call: TRBV20-1
cdr3_nt: TGCAGTGCTGGGGGGGGCCGTAGCACAGATACGCAGTATTTT; cdr3_aa: CSAGGGRSTDTQYF; clone_size: .; d_call: .; j_call: TRBJ2-3; v_call: TRBV20-1
cdr3_nt: TGTGCCAGCAGCCAGGCGGACAGGGGCGGAAGTTCACCCCTCCACTTT; cdr3_aa: CASSQADRGGSSPLHF; clone_size: .; d_call: TRBD1; j_call: TRBJ1-6; v_call: TRBV4-2
cdr3_nt: TGTGCCAGCAGTTTACTCCAGGGGCGCGACGAGCAGTACTTC; cdr3_aa: CASSLLQGRDEQYF; clone_size: .; d_call: .; j_call: TRBJ2-7; v_call: TRBV12-3/TRBV12-4
cdr3_nt: TGTGCCAGCAGCAACCCCTATGCGTCCGGGACAGGGGAAACCCCTAGCACAGATACGCAGTATTTT; cdr3_aa: CASSNPYASGTGETPSTDTQYF; clone_size: .; d_call: TRBD1; j_call: TRBJ2-3; v_call: TRBV12-3/TRBV12-4
cdr3_nt: TGTGCCACCCGAGACACAGGGGGCGACTATGGCTACACCTTC; cdr3_aa: CATRDTGGDYGYTF; clone_size: few; d_call: TRBD1; j_call: TRBJ1-2; v_call: TRBV24-1
cdr3_nt: TGCGCCAGCAGCTTGGATACGGGGCTAATCTCCTACGAGCAGTACTTC; cdr3_aa: CASSLDTGLISYEQYF; clone_size: .; d_call: .; j_call: TRBJ2-7; v_call: TRBV5-1
cdr3_nt: TGTGCCAGCAGCGTAGAAGGACAGGACACTGAAGCTTTCTTT; cdr3_aa: CASSVEGQDTEAFF; clone_size: many; d_call: TRBD1; j_call: TRBJ1-1; v_call: TRBV9
cdr3_nt: TGCGCCAGCAGCACAGGGACAGGGAACTACGAGCAGTACTTC; cdr3_aa: CASSTGTGNYEQYF; clone_size: few; d_call: TRBD1; j_call: TRBJ2-7; v_call: TRBV5-1
cdr3_nt: TGCGCCAGCAGCCTCGGGGAAACCTCCTACAATGAGCAGTTCTTC; cdr3_aa: CASSLGETSYNEQFF; clone_size: few; d_call: .; j_call: TRBJ2-1; v_call: TRBV5-1
cdr3_nt: TGTGCCAGCAGCCAGACTAGCGGGAGGCCGCAGTATTTT; cdr3_aa: CASSQTSGRPQYF; clone_size: .; d_call: TRBD2; j_call: TRBJ2-3; v_call: TRBV7-3
cdr3_nt: TGTGCCAGCAGCTCGAGACTGGCGTACAATGAGCAGTTCTTC; cdr3_aa: CASSSRLAYNEQFF; clone_size: few; d_call: .; j_call: TRBJ2-1; v_call: TRBV7-9
cdr3_nt: TGTGCCAGCAGTCGTGATGTGGGGACCATTCAGTACTTC; cdr3_aa: CASSRDVGTIQYF; clone_size: .; d_call: .; j_call: TRBJ2-4; v_call: TRBV6-5
cdr3_nt: TGTGCCAGCAGTGAGAATGGAATTAACTATGGCTACACCTTC; cdr3_aa: CASSENGINYGYTF; clone_size: .; d_call: .; j_call: TRBJ1-2; v_call: TRBV2